Below, 13 T cell receptor beta chains from the same sample are listed, as sequenced in a study of blood T cell repertoires in COVID-19. The repertoire was sequenced with immunoSEQ multiplex PCR; TCRdb's copy has only in-frame clones and lacks some. The repertoire consists of 250,000 to 350,000 clones, with approximately 84% occurring once and the leading ten covering roughly 1.5%. The sequenced material came from peripheral blood. The receptors were gathered from a human donor with COVID-19, enrolled during active disease. The donor label of this sample is uncertain.

V and J are TRBV2 and TRBJ2-5; D is uncertain. The CDR3 consists of 11 residues. V shed 5 bases and J shed 4 bases, with 5 bases lying between them. CDR1 is SNHLY, CDR2 FYNNEI, per germline. CDR3 DNA sequence: TGTGCCAGCAGTCTTCGAGAGACCCAGTACTTC. Amino acids: CASSLRETQYF.

The chain combines TRBV12-3 or TRBV12-4 with TRBJ1-1, with 8 positions matching TRBD1. Trimming cost V 5 bases and J 11 bases; bases outside gene matches: 7. This CDR3 is 12 amino acids long. As DNA, the CDR3 is TGTGCCAGCAGTCCCCTACAGGGGGTGGCTTTCTTT. Protein sequence: CASSPLQGVAFF.

J is TRBJ1-6 and V is TRBV4-3; perhaps TRBD1 as D (5 bases). Trimming took 2 bases from V and 5 from J, leaving 25 bases between them. CDR3 size: 20 residues. Germline V lookup: CDR1 LGHNA, CDR2 YSLEER. For the CDR3, the DNA is TGCGCCAGCAGCCAAAATTTGGGGGGGAATCTAAAACGGCATAATTCACCCCTCCACTTT. It specifies CASSQNLGGNLKRHNSPLHF.

CDR3 nucleotides: TGTGCCAGCAGGTTGCAGGGGAGCTCCTACGAGCAGTACTTC. This codes for CASRLQGSSYEQYF. V gene TRBV7-8 combines with J gene TRBJ2-7, with D perhaps matching TRBD1 (6 bases). The V and J ends lost 6 bases and 0 bases respectively, with 12 bases between them. The CDR3 extends over 14 amino acids. CDR1 and CDR2 from the germline V gene are SGHVS and FQNEAQ.

This chain links TRBV5-1 with TRBJ1-5; D not resolved. Trimming pared 4 bases from V and 2 bases from J, leaving 13 bases between. The CDR3 consists of 15 residues. The V gene's germline CDR1 is SGHRS and CDR2 YFSETQ. The CDR3 coding sequence is TGCGCCAGCAGCCCCGCGGGATGGGGCAATCAGCCCCAGCATTTT. Translating it yields CASSPAGWGNQPQHF. Based on the CDR3 plus reference TRBV5-1 and TRBJ1-5, the full variable domain is KAGVTQTPRYLIKTRGQQVTLSCSPISGHRSVSWYQQTPGQGLQFLFEYFSETQRNKGNFPGRFSGRQFSNSRSEMNVSTLELGDSALYLCASSPAGWGNQPQHFGDGTRLSIL.

The V call is TRBV19, the J call TRBJ2-7; D uncertain. CDR1 is LNHDA and CDR2 is SQIVND in the germline V gene (reference sequence). V lost 3 bases, J lost 3 bases, and 9 bases lay in between. The CDR3 runs 13 residues. CDR3 DNA: TGTGCCAGTAGTATTTTCTCCGGCTACGAGCAGTACTTC. Encoded protein: CASSIFSGYEQYF.

CDR3: CASREQGPMNEKLFF. In DNA form, the CDR3 reads TGTGCCAGTAGAGAACAGGGACCGATGAATGAAAAACTGTTTTTT. The genes are TRBV19 and TRBJ1-4; TRBD1 might be the D (6 bases). Germline values: CDR1 LNHDA, CDR2 SQIVND (reference sequence). The CDR3 extends over 15 amino acids. Deletions cut 6 bases from V and 5 bases from J, with 16 bases between.

This chain links TRBV28 with TRBJ1-2; 9 bases agree with TRBD1. With V trimmed by 2 bases and J by 9 bases, 7 bases remained unmatched. Germline values: CDR1 MDHEN, CDR2 SYDVKM. The CDR3 contains 14 residues. The CDR3 DNA reads as TGTGCCAGCAGTTTAGTCGGGACAGGGCTTAGCTACACCTTC. Its translation is CASSLVGTGLSYTF.

The chain has TRBV7-2 and TRBJ2-7; TRBD1 matches at 11 bases. The V gene's germline CDR1 is SGHTA and CDR2 FQGNSA. CDR3 length equals 14 residues. V was clipped by 4 bases and J by 3 bases; unmatched bases: 2. CDR3 bases: TGTGCCAGCAGCTCCGGGACAGGGGGCTACGAGCAGTACTTC. Its translation is CASSSGTGGYEQYF.

The gene calls are TRBV19 and TRBJ2-1; possibly TRBD2 for D (5 bases). This CDR3 is 16 amino acids long. Per germline, CDR1 LNHDA and CDR2 SQIVND (reference sequence). Trimming took off 1 base at V and 6 bases at J, with 16 bases between the two ends. The CDR3 nucleotides read TGTGCCAGTAGTATAGGGGCAACCTACGGGGTCAATGAGCAGTTCTTC. It is translated as CASSIGATYGVNEQFF. Using reference TRBV19 and TRBJ2-1 for the parts outside the CDR3, the full variable domain is DGGITQSPKYLFRKEGQNVTLSCEQNLNHDAMYWYRQDPGQGLRLIYYSQIVNDFQKGDIAEGYSVSREKKESFPLTVTSAQKNPTAFYLCASSIGATYGVNEQFFGPGTRLTVL.

The chain links TRBV11-2 to TRBJ2-1, with D possibly matching TRBD2 (6 bases). The CDR3 totals 15 residues. Trimming took 5 bases from V and 0 from J, leaving 11 bases between them. The germline CDR1 and CDR2 sequences are SGHAT and FQNNGV. CDR3 in amino acids: CASSPRTISYNEQFF. DNA of the CDR3: TGTGCCAGCAGCCCCCGGACTATCTCCTACAATGAGCAGTTCTTC. Combining the CDR3 with reference TRBV11-2 and TRBJ2-1 gives the whole variable domain EAGVAQSPRYKIIEKRQSVAFWCNPISGHATLYWYQQILGQGPKLLIQFQNNGVVDDSQLPKDRFSAERLKGVDSTLKIQPAKLEDSAVYLCASSPRTISYNEQFFGPGTRLTVL.

This clone was counted only a few times. The V call is TRBV6-5, the J call TRBJ2-7; 11 nucleotides line up with TRBD1. The trim removed 2 bases at V and 7 bases at J, leaving 4 bases unmatched. CDR1 is MNHEY and CDR2 is SVGAGI in the germline V gene. The CDR3 has 14 residues. DNA for the CDR3: TGTGCCAGCAGTTACGGACAGGGGGCTGGGGAGCAGTACTTC. Amino acids: CASSYGQGAGEQYF.

This clone was detected once. This chain uses TRBV4-3 with TRBJ2-2; D is undetermined. The CDR3 length is 13 residues. V dropped 1 base and J dropped 9 bases, with 9 bases sitting between them. Germline values: CDR1 LGHNA, CDR2 YSLEER. CDR3 loop: CASSQVLARELFF. CDR3 coding DNA: TGCGCCAGCAGCCAAGTTTTGGCCCGGGAGCTGTTTTTT.